The 18 T cell receptor beta chains given below trace back to one sample, sequenced in a study of identical twins. MiXCR was run by TCRdb on the 5' RACE reads, yielding one entry per CDR3 protein. The table includes about 470,000 distinct CDR3 sequences, 24% detected once. This same sample was also part of a study on T cells expressing NK-cell markers.

Sequenced material: CD4+ T cells sorted from blood. The origin of the receptors is a woman between 18 and 29 years old in good health.

V usage is TRBV10-3 and J usage is TRBJ2-7; D not resolved. CDR3 length equals 13 residues. V was trimmed by 0 bases and J by 4 bases, leaving 7 bases between them. Germline CDR1 and CDR2: ENHRY and SYGVKD. CDR3 nucleotide sequence: TGTGCCATCAGTGAGTCGACCGTTTACGAGCAGTACTTC. Its protein product is CAISESTVYEQYF.

This chain links TRBV30 with TRBJ2-1; no clear D gene. V was pared by 2 bases and J by 8 bases, with 13 bases between. CDR3 length equals 13 residues. The germline V gene encodes CDR1 GTSNPN and CDR2 SVGIG (reference sequence). The CDR3 loop reads CAWSRVRQDEQFF. CDR3 nucleotides: TGTGCCTGGAGTAGGGTCAGGCAGGATGAGCAGTTCTTC.

This clonotype was counted many times. The chain combines TRBV5-1 with TRBJ1-1, with TRBD1 matching over 12 bases. The junction had 6 bases not matched to a gene; V was cut back by 6 bases and J by 0 bases. This CDR3 has 16 amino acids. Per germline, CDR1 SGHRS and CDR2 YFSETQ. For the CDR3, the DNA is TGCGCCAGCACCCGGGACAGGGGGCGAGTGAACACTGAAGCTTTCTTT. It is translated as CASTRDRGRVNTEAFF. The variable domain in full, completed from reference TRBV5-1 and TRBJ1-1, reads KAGVTQTPRYLIKTRGQQVTLSCSPISGHRSVSWYQQTPGQGLQFLFEYFSETQRNKGNFPGRFSGRQFSNSRSEMNVSTLELGDSALYLCASTRDRGRVNTEAFFGQGTRLTVV.

The chain carries TRBV11-2 and TRBJ2-3, with 10 bases lining up with TRBD2. The trim removed 8 bases at V and 11 bases at J, leaving 4 bases unmatched. CDR1 is SGHAT, CDR2 FQNNGV, per germline. CDR3 length equals 11 residues. The CDR3 sequence is CASELAGWQYF. DNA for the CDR3: TGTGCCAGCGAACTAGCGGGGTGGCAGTATTTT. Drawing the rest from reference TRBV11-2 and TRBJ2-3, the complete variable domain is EAGVAQSPRYKIIEKRQSVAFWCNPISGHATLYWYQQILGQGPKLLIQFQNNGVVDDSQLPKDRFSAERLKGVDSTLKIQPAKLEDSAVYLCASELAGWQYFGPGTRLTVL.

The chain has TRBV5-8 and TRBJ2-7; the D is unclear. This CDR3 spans 15 amino acids. Looked up from germline, CDR1 is SGHTS and CDR2 is YDEGEE. Trimming took off 2 bases at V and 4 bases at J, with 16 bases between the two ends. In DNA, the CDR3 is TGTGCCAGCAGCTTAACGCAGAGACTCCTATACGAGCAGTACTTC. Its protein product is CASSLTQRLLYEQYF.

This sequence joins TRBV5-1 and TRBJ2-1; the D gene is possibly TRBD1 (6 bases). Trimming took 4 bases from V and 4 from J, leaving 12 bases between them. The germline gives CDR1 SGHRS, CDR2 YFSETQ. CDR3 length equals 14 residues. The CDR3 coding sequence is TGCGCCAGCAGCGAAGGACAGATTTACAATGAGCAGTTCTTC. This sequence encodes CASSEGQIYNEQFF.

The CDR3 loop reads CASSSYDGQGTGELFF. As DNA, the CDR3 is TGTGCCAGCAGCTCCTATGACGGACAAGGCACCGGGGAGCTGTTTTTT. The V call is TRBV5-5, the J call TRBJ2-2; a possible D gene is TRBD1 (5 bases). This CDR3 comprises 16 residues. CDR1 is SGHKS and CDR2 is YYEKEE in the germline V gene (reference sequence). Deletions cut 3 bases from V and 4 bases from J, with 16 bases between.

Only a few counts were recorded for this clonotype. CDR3 amino acids: CASSYSVRVSFPYEQYF. The CDR3 coding sequence is TGTGCCAGCAGTTACTCGGTCCGGGTTTCGTTCCCCTACGAGCAGTACTTC. V is TRBV6-5 and J is TRBJ2-7; D gene ambiguous. Germline V gives CDR1 MNHEY, CDR2 SVGAGI. The CDR3 length is 17 residues. Trimming removed 0 bases at V and 2 bases at J, with 17 bases between.

V is TRBV2 and J is TRBJ2-7, with no clear D. Deletions cut 10 bases from V and 4 bases from J, with 14 bases between. Germline values: CDR1 SNHLY, CDR2 FYNNEI. The length of the CDR3 is 12 residues. The CDR3 nucleotides are TGTGCCACCTCTCCCCTCTTTTACGAGCAGTACTTC. This gives the protein CATSPLFYEQYF.

This clonotype showed up just a few times. CDR3 sequence (DNA): TGTGCCAGCAGCTACGACGGCCTAGCCAAAAACATTCAGTACTTC. It yields the protein CASSYDGLAKNIQYF. The chain employs TRBV7-9 and TRBJ2-4; D gene ambiguous. CDR3 length: 15 amino acids. CDR1 is SEHNR, CDR2 FQNEAQ, per germline (reference sequence). The ends were cut back, 4 bases at V and 0 bases at J, with 10 bases in the middle.

This clonotype was picked up a small number of times. The DNA for the CDR3 is TGTGCCAGCACCACCGGAGGGGCTAGCGGGTTCACAGATACGCAGTATTTT. Protein: CASTTGGASGFTDTQYF. The chain uses TRBV7-2 and TRBJ2-3; 8 nucleotides line up with TRBD2. Germline V gene sequence: CDR1 SGHTA, CDR2 FQGNSA. After removal of 7 bases from V and 2 bases from J, the junction contained 14 bases not matched to a gene. The CDR3 length is 17 residues.

The table lists this clonotype with many counts. This rearrangement joins TRBV20-1 to TRBJ2-3, with a weak D call TRBD2 (5 bases). The CDR3 is 13 amino acids. Germline V gene lookup returns CDR1 DFQATT and CDR2 SNEGSKA (reference sequence). The V and J ends lost 2 bases and 9 bases respectively, with 15 bases between them. The CDR3 DNA is TGCAGTGCTAGAACAACTAGTCCCCCAACGCAGTATTTT. Encoded protein: CSARTTSPPTQYF.

J is TRBJ2-7 and V is TRBV20-1, with D perhaps TRBD1 (5 bases). CDR1 and CDR2 (germline): DFQATT, SNEGSKA (reference sequence). V shed 3 bases and J shed 2 bases, with 14 bases lying between them. The CDR3 is made up of 14 amino acids. The CDR3 nucleotides are TGCAGTGCTAGCGCCCCTCAGGGAACCTACGAGCAGTACTTC. Its translation: CSASAPQGTYEQYF.

This chain uses TRBV12-3 or TRBV12-4 with TRBJ2-4, with a tentative D call TRBD1 (5 bases). Trimming took 6 bases from V and 3 from J, leaving 12 bases between them. This CDR3 contains 14 residues. The CDR3 nucleotides are TGTGCCAGCAGCCTGGGGCTTGGCAAAAACATTCAGTACTTC. This translates into CASSLGLGKNIQYF.

This clonotype was detected only once. The chain recombines TRBV4-2 with TRBJ2-4; 8 bases are shared with TRBD2. Germline trimming cut 0 bases from V and 8 bases from J; bases unmatched to any gene: 0. The CDR3 runs 13 residues. CDR1 LGHNA and CDR2 YNFKEQ come from the germline V gene. The CDR3 protein is CASSQDSGDIQYF. The CDR3 DNA sequence: TGTGCCAGCAGCCAAGATAGCGGGGACATTCAGTACTTC.

This chain links TRBV5-1 with TRBJ2-7, with 8 bases identical to TRBD2. CDR3 length: 15 amino acids. CDR1 is SGHRS, CDR2 YFSETQ, per germline. V trimming: 1 base; J trimming: 2 bases; junction bases outside the gene matches: 5. Written as DNA, the CDR3 is TGCGCCAGCAGCTTGTTGGTTAGCGGGACCTACGAGCAGTACTTC. Translation: CASSLLVSGTYEQYF.

This clonotype has a count of ten or more. The chain joins TRBV29-1 to TRBJ1-5; unclear D gene. Germline loops: CDR1 SQVTM, CDR2 ANQGSEA. The CDR3 consists of 13 residues. Trimming pared 5 bases from V and 3 bases from J, leaving 11 bases between. CDR3 DNA: TGCAGCGTTCGGGGAGGGAACAATCAGCCCCAGCATTTT. This gives the protein CSVRGGNNQPQHF.

The genes are TRBV6-1 and TRBJ2-7, with 7 bases matching TRBD1. The CDR3 is 13 amino acids. Per the germline V gene, CDR1 is MNHNS and CDR2 is SASEGT. V gave up 8 bases and J gave up 2 bases; unmatched junction bases: 6. The CDR3 sequence is CASGSGQTYEQYF. In DNA, the CDR3 is TGTGCCAGCGGATCGGGACAGACCTACGAGCAGTACTTC.